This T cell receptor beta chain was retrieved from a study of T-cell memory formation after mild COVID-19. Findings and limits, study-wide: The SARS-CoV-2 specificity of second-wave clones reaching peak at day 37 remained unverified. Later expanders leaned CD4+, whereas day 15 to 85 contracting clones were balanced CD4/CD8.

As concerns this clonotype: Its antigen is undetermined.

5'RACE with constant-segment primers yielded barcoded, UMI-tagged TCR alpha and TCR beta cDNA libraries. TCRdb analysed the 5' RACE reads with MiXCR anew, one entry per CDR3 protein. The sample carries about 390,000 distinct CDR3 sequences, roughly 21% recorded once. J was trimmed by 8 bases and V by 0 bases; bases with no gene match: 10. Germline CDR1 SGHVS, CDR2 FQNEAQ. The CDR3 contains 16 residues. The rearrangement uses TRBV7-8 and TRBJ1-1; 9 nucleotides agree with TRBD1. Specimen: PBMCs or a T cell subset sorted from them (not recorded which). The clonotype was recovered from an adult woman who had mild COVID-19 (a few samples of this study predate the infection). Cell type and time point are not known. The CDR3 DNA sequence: TGTGCCAGCAGCTTAGCCGCAGGTACAGGGGGCTGGGAAGCTTTCTTT. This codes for CASSLAAGTGGWEAFF.